These 11 T cell receptor beta chains originate from one sample sequenced in a study of T cell responses to AZD1222 COVID-19 vaccine. Some clones are missing from TCRdb's copy, which holds only in-frame ones; the method was immunoSEQ multiplex PCR. The profile covers just over 90,000 clones, with 80% to 90% appearing a single time and about 2.4% taken by the ten largest. The sample was peripheral blood, taken 28 days after the second AZD1222 dose. Receptors originate from an adult who received the AZD1222 COVID-19 vaccine.

This chain joins TRBV30 and TRBJ1-1, with 8 bases identical to TRBD1. Trimming took 1 base from V and 10 from J; bases not matched to a gene: 11. CDR1 GTSNPN and CDR2 SVGIG come from the germline V gene (reference sequence). The CDR3 contains 14 residues. CDR3 bases: TGTGCCTGGAGTGAGGGTTTGAGGGACAGGAGAGCTTTCTTT. It yields the protein CAWSEGLRDRRAFF.

CDR3 residues: CASTGTGKKIRNEQFF. CDR3 DNA: TGTGCCAGCACGGGGACAGGGAAGAAGATTCGTAATGAGCAGTTCTTC. The rearrangement uses TRBV2 and TRBJ2-1; TRBD1 matches at 9 bases. CDR3 size: 16 residues. V shed 7 bases and J 7 bases; nucleotides not matched to a gene: 14. Germline V gene lookup returns CDR1 SNHLY and CDR2 FYNNEI.

Here the CDR3 DNA reads TGTGCCAGCTCACCACCCAGCGAGAGCACAGATACGCAGTATTTT. Translating gives CASSPPSESTDTQYF. V and J are TRBV18 and TRBJ2-3, with D unresolved. Per germline, CDR1 KGHSH and CDR2 LQKENI. The CDR3 length is 15 residues. V gave up 0 bases and J gave up 0 bases, with 7 bases separating them.

The rearrangement uses TRBV6-5 and TRBJ1-5; D is perhaps TRBD1 (5 bases). Germline CDR1 MNHEY, CDR2 SVGAGI. This CDR3 comprises 15 residues. V gave up 7 bases and J gave up 2 bases, with 15 bases separating them. This chain's CDR3 is CASTPGPWGNQPQHF. DNA of the CDR3: TGTGCCAGCACCCCGGGACCCTGGGGCAATCAGCCCCAGCATTTT.

The rearrangement joins TRBV6-5 to TRBJ1-5; D is undetermined. The germline gives CDR1 MNHEY, CDR2 SVGAGI. This CDR3 contains 13 residues. Trimming removed 3 bases from V and 3 bases from J, with 6 bases in between. DNA for the CDR3: TGTGCCAGCAGTTATGGCCCCAATCAGCCCCAGCATTTT. It is translated as CASSYGPNQPQHF.

The V and J genes are TRBV13 and TRBJ2-3; the D gene is possibly TRBD2 (6 bases). V gave up 2 bases and J gave up 1 base, with 10 bases separating them. The CDR3 spans 15 residues. CDR1 and CDR2 from the germline V gene are PRHDT and FYEKMQ (reference sequence). CDR3 nucleotide sequence: TGTGCCAGCAGCTTAAACGCGGGACGCACAGATACGCAGTATTTT. Translated, it gives CASSLNAGRTDTQYF. The variable domain in full, with the rest retrieved from reference TRBV13 and TRBJ2-3, is AAGVIQSPRHLIKEKRETATLKCYPIPRHDTVYWYQQGPGQDPQFLISFYEKMQSDKGSIPDRFSAQQFSDYHSELNMSSLELGDSALYFCASSLNAGRTDTQYFGPGTRLTVL.

The V call is TRBV4-3, the J call TRBJ2-3; D is possibly TRBD2 (5 bases). This CDR3 spans 17 amino acids. The germline V and J ends were trimmed by 0 bases and 3 bases, with 16 bases remaining between them. Germline-derived CDR1 and CDR2 are LGHNA and YSLEER. This CDR3 reads CASSQESAGGRTDTQYF. The CDR3 DNA sequence: TGCGCCAGCAGCCAAGAAAGCGCGGGTGGGCGGACAGATACGCAGTATTTT.

This sequence joins TRBV23-1 and TRBJ1-1; no clear D. TRBV23-1 is known as an ORF, though its function is uncertain. V lost 0 bases and J 3 bases, leaving 14 bases between the germline ends. This CDR3 has 16 residues. CDR3 sequence: CASSQSDFRRDTEAFF. The CDR3 DNA sequence: TGCGCCAGCAGTCAATCTGACTTCAGGAGGGACACTGAAGCTTTCTTT.

The J gene is TRBJ1-2, the V gene TRBV2; D unresolved. The CDR3 length is 15 residues. The germline V gene has CDR1 SNHLY and CDR2 FYNNEI. V was cut by 1 base and J by 3 bases, with 12 bases left in between. CDR3 DNA: TGTGCCAGCAGTGAAGTCGTCGTCTCCCACTATGGCTACACCTTC. It yields the protein CASSEVVVSHYGYTF.

The chain joins TRBV19 to TRBJ1-3; 8 bases line up with TRBD1. The V segment lost 9 bases and the J segment 2 bases; nucleotides outside the gene matches: 15. Per the germline V gene, CDR1 is LNHDA and CDR2 is SQIVND (reference sequence). CDR3 length: 17 amino acids. CDR3 sequence (DNA): TGTGCCAGCGAGCCACGACAGGGGTTAGACCCTGGAAACACCATATATTTT. This gives the protein CASEPRQGLDPGNTIYF.

V is TRBV7-9 and J is TRBJ1-6, with unresolved D. The CDR3 has 13 amino acids. Germline V gene lookup returns CDR1 SEHNR and CDR2 FQNEAQ (reference sequence). Trimming removed 1 base from V and 10 bases from J, with 8 bases in between. CDR3 DNA sequence: TGTGCCAGCAGCTTAGGGTTGACCTCACCCCTCCACTTT. Translating gives CASSLGLTSPLHF.